This T cell receptor (beta chain) stems from a study of blood T cell repertoires in COVID-19. Study as a whole: Italy, Spain and the United States were the sources of the convalescent and acute COVID-19 samples.

The V gene's germline CDR1 is GTSNPN and CDR2 SVGIG (reference sequence). Trimming shortened V by 0 bases and J by 0 bases, and 5 bases separated the two germline ends. The CDR3 extends over 13 amino acids. Profiling relied on immunoSEQ multiplex PCR, and the TCRdb table lists in-frame clones only, not all of them. The sample carries about 140,000 clones, roughly 89% recorded once. The rearrangement uses TRBV30 and TRBJ1-1, with D maybe TRBD1 (5 bases). Source material: peripheral blood. The source of this sequence is a human donor in a cohort sampled during active COVID-19. The CDR3 protein is CAWSVGVNTEAFF. The DNA of the CDR3 is TGTGCCTGGAGTGTAGGGGTGAACACTGAAGCTTTCTTT.